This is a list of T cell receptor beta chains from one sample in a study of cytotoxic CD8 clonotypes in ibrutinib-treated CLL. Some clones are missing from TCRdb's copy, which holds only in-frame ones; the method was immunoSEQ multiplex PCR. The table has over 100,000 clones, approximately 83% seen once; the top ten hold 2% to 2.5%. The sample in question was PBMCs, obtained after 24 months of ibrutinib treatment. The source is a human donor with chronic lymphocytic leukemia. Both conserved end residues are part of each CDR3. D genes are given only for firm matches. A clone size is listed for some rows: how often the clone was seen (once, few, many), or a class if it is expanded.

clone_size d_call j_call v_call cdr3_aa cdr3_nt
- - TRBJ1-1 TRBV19 CASRRGGNTEAFF TGTGCCAGTAGACGGGGGGGAAACACTGAAGCTTTCTTT
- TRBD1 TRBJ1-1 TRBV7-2 CASSTGVVTEAFF TGTGCCAGCAGTACAGGGGTGGTCACTGAAGCTTTCTTT
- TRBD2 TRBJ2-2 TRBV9 CASSAILRGFFGELFF TGTGCCAGCAGCGCCATTTTGCGGGGGTTTTTCGGGGAGCTGTTTTTT
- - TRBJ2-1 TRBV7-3 CASSATGMMYNEQFF TGTGCCAGCAGCGCCACCGGAATGATGTACAATGAGCAGTTCTTC
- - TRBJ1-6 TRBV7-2 CASTVRGTYNSPLHF TGTGCCAGCACCGTAAGGGGTACTTATAATTCACCCCTCCACTTT
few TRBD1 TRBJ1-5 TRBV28 CASSLRTGSFDF TGTGCCAGCAGTTTAAGGACAGGTTCCTTTGATTTT
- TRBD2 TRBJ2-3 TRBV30 CAWSVGGAGGPVTQYF TGTGCCTGGAGTGTAGGTGGAGCGGGGGGGCCGGTTACGCAGTATTTT
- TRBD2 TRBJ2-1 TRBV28 CATNPWTSGNSEQFF TGTGCCACCAACCCCTGGACTAGCGGGAATAGTGAGCAGTTCTTC
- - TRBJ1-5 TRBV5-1 CASSLPADYSNQPQHF TGCGCCAGCAGCTTGCCAGCAGATTATAGCAATCAGCCCCAGCATTTT
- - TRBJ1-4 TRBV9 CASSYENNEKLFF TGTGCCAGCAGCTATGAGAATAATGAAAAACTGTTTTTT
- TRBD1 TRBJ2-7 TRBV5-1 CASSPSRQGARGYEQYF TGCGCCAGCAGCCCCTCCCGACAGGGGGCAAGGGGTTACGAGCAGTACTTC
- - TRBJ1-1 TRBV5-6 CASSLAGSRNTEAFF TGTGCCAGCAGCTTGGCCGGCTCCCGGAACACTGAAGCTTTCTTT
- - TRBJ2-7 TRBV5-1 CASSLEGPTYEQYF TGCGCCAGCAGCTTGGAAGGACCTACCTACGAGCAGTACTTC
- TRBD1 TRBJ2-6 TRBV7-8 CASSLASSGQGNPGANVLTF TGTGCCAGCAGCTTAGCGTCGTCGGGACAGGGTAATCCTGGGGCCAACGTCCTGACTTTC
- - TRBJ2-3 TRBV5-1 CASSLEVGPYTDTQYF TGCGCCAGCAGCTTAGAGGTGGGACCCTACACAGATACGCAGTATTTT
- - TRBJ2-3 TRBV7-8 CASPWTASSDTQYF TGTGCCAGCCCCTGGACCGCGAGCTCAGATACGCAGTATTTT
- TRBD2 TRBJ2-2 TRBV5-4 CASSLGSGIQTGELFF TGTGCCAGCAGCTTGGGTAGCGGGATTCAAACCGGGGAGCTGTTTTTT
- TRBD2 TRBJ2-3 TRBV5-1 CASTLAGVDTQYF TGCGCCAGCACTCTAGCGGGGGTAGATACGCAGTATTTT
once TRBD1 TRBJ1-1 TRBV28 CASSLEMTGPTEAFF TGTGCCAGCAGTTTAGAGATGACAGGGCCAACTGAAGCTTTCTTT
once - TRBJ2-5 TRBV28 CASSIQPRGETQYF TGTGCCAGCAGTATCCAACCTCGGGGAGAGACCCAGTACTTC
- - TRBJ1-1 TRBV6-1 CASSRPGVTEAFF TGTGCCAGCAGTAGACCAGGGGTCACTGAAGCTTTCTTT
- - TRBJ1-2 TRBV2 CASSEARGQSYGYTF TGTGCCAGCAGTGAAGCTAGGGGACAAAGCTATGGCTACACCTTC
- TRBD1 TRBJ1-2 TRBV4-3 CASSSQGVYGYTF TGCGCCAGCAGCTCACAGGGGGTCTATGGCTACACCTTC
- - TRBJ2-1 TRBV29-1 CSVVGSGGLYNEQFF TGCAGCGTTGTGGGGTCAGGAGGCCTTTACAATGAGCAGTTCTTC
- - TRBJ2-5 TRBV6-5 CASSYPQGGETQYF TGTGCCAGCAGTTACCCGCAGGGCGGCGAGACCCAGTACTTC
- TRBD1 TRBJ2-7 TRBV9 CASSVDPKGQSSYEQYF TGTGCCAGCAGCGTAGACCCCAAGGGACAGAGCTCCTACGAGCAGTACTTC
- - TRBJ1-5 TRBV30 CAWRRAGYSNQPQHF TGTGCCTGGAGAAGGGCCGGTTATAGCAATCAGCCCCAGCATTTT
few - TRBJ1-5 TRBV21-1 CASSSHLNQPQHF TGTGCCAGCAGCAGCCACCTCAATCAGCCCCAGCATTTT
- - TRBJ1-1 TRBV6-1 CASSQQRGTEAFF TGTGCCAGCAGTCAACAGCGCGGGACTGAAGCTTTCTTT
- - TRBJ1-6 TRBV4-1 CASSQATGTKTTLHF TGCGCCAGCAGCCAAGCGACCGGGACGAAAACGACCCTCCACTTT
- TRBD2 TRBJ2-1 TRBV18 CASSPTSEGNEQFF TGTGCCAGCTCGCCTACTAGCGAAGGGAATGAGCAGTTCTTC
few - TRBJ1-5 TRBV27 CASSLKAYPNQPQHF TGTGCCAGCAGTTTGAAGGCATACCCCAATCAGCCCCAGCATTTT